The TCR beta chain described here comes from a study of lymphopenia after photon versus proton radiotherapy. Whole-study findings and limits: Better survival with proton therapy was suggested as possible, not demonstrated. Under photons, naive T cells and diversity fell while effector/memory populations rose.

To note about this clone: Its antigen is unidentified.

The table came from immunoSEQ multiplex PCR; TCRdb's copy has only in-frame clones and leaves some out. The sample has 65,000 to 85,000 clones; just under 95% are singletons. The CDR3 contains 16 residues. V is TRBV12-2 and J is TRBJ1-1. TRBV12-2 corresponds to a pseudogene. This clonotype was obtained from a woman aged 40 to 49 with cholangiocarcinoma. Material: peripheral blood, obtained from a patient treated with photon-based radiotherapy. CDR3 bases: TGTGCAAGTCGCTTAGGGCGGGTAGAGTTGAGGTCTGAAGCTTTCTTT. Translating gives CASRLGRVELRSEAFF.